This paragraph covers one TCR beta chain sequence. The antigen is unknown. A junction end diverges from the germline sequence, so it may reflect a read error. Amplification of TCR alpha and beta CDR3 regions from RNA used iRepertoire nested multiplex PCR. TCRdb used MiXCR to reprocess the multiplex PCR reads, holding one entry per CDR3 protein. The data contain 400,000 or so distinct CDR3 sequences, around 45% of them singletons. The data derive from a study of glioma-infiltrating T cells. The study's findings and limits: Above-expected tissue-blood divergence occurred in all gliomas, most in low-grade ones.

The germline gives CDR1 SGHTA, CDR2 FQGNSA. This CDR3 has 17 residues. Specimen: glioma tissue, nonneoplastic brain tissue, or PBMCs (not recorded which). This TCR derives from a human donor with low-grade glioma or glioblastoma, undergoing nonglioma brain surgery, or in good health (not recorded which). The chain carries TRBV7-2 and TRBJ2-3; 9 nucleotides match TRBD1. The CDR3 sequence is CASSLVLMGQGSFTQYF. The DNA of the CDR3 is TGTGCCAGTAGCTTAGTGCTTATGGGACAGGGTTCATTTACGCAGTATTTT.